This is a list of T cell receptor beta chains from one sample in a study of T cell changes during pregnancy in multiple sclerosis. TCRdb's copy holds only in-frame clones and misses some; the assay was immunoSEQ multiplex PCR. The sample consists of around 33,000 clones, roughly 90% of them appearing once. The specimen comprised CD4+ T cells from peripheral blood mononuclear cells, sampled in the third trimester of pregnancy. The receptors were gathered from a female donor in good health, enrolled as a control in a pregnancy study. CDR3s include the opening cysteine and the closing phenylalanine or tryptophan. The D gene is left open where the match is weak. Not every row has a clone size; where given, it reads once, few, many or a size class.

V	D	J	size	DNA	CDR3
TRBV18	-	TRBJ2-7	-	TGTGCCAGCTCACCACTCGGGGGAGGCTACGAGCAGTACTTC	CASSPLGGGYEQYF
TRBV7-9	TRBD2	TRBJ2-5	-	TGTGCCAGCAGTCACGGACTAGCGGGAGAGTCGGAGACCCAGTACTTC	CASSHGLAGESETQYF
TRBV5-4	TRBD1	TRBJ1-3	-	TGTGCCAGCAGCTTGGCAGGGGGCTCTGGAAACACCATATATTTT	CASSLAGGSGNTIYF
TRBV7-9	-	TRBJ1-2	-	TGTGCCAGCAGCCTGAGAGGGACACCGTATGGCTACACCTTC	CASSLRGTPYGYTF
TRBV30	TRBD2	TRBJ2-7	-	TGTGCCTGGGTAGTTCGGGTCGGGGGGGAGCAGTACTTC	CAWVVRVGGEQYF
TRBV15	TRBD2	TRBJ2-1	-	TGTGCCACCAGCAGAGATCGGGGGGGACGGATCAATGAGCAGTTCTTC	CATSRDRGGRINEQFF
TRBV27	-	TRBJ1-2	-	TGTGCCAGCAGTTTGACAGGTGGATATGGCTACACCTTC	CASSLTGGYGYTF
TRBV19	-	TRBJ2-7	-	TGTGCCAGTAGTATAGATCGAGGGTACGAGCAGTACTTC	CASSIDRGYEQYF
TRBV11-2	TRBD1	TRBJ1-1	-	TGTGCCAGCAGCTTAGCTGGACAGGGGGTTAACACTGAAGCTTTCTTT	CASSLAGQGVNTEAFF
TRBV6-6	TRBD1	TRBJ1-5	-	TGTGCCAGCAGTTATGGATCGAACAGGGGAAATCAGCCCCAGCATTTT	CASSYGSNRGNQPQHF
TRBV19	-	TRBJ1-4	-	TGTGCCAGTAGTAGCCGCAGGGGCTTGGATGAAAAACTGTTTTTT	CASSSRRGLDEKLFF
TRBV7-9	-	TRBJ2-1	-	TGTGCCAGCAGCTTAGCGGGAGCCAATGAGCAGTTCTTC	CASSLAGANEQFF
TRBV19	-	TRBJ1-1	-	TGTGCCAGTAGTATCTGGAACACTGAAGCTTTCTTT	CASSIWNTEAFF
TRBV18	-	TRBJ1-5	-	TGTGCCAGCTCCCCCGGTGGAGGGGCCTCCAATCAGCCCCAGCATTTT	CASSPGGGASNQPQHF
TRBV28	TRBD1	TRBJ1-1	-	TGTGCTACCTTTCGGAGGGGGACAGGGAACACTGAAGCTTTCTTT	CATFRRGTGNTEAFF
TRBV27	TRBD1	TRBJ2-7	once	TGTGCCAGCAGTTCCGTTTTTGGGACAGGACCTGGCGAGCAGTACTTC	CASSSVFGTGPGEQYF
TRBV7-9	-	TRBJ2-7	-	TGTGCCAGCAGCGGTGGCGACAATCAGTACTTC	CASSGGDNQYF
TRBV18	-	TRBJ2-1	once	TGTGCCAGCGGGCCGGGAGCGTTATCCTACAATGAGCAGTTCTTC	CASGPGALSYNEQFF
TRBV5-8	-	TRBJ1-1	once	TGTGCCAGCAACCATCCACTAGGACAGATGAACACTGAAGCTTTCTTT	CASNHPLGQMNTEAFF
TRBV11-2	-	TRBJ2-5	-	TGTGCCAGCAGCTCAGGCGGGACCGTCCAAGAGACCCAGTACTTC	CASSSGGTVQETQYF
TRBV30	TRBD1	TRBJ1-2	-	TGTGCCTGGAGAGGACGGGACAGGGGGCTGGGTGGCTACACCTTC	CAWRGRDRGLGGYTF
TRBV4-1	-	TRBJ2-3	-	TGCGCCAGCAGCCAAGATCAGGGTCAAGGCACAGATACGCAGTATTTT	CASSQDQGQGTDTQYF
TRBV5-1	TRBD1	TRBJ1-2	-	TGCGCCAGCAGCAAGGGACAGGGGAGCGATGGCTACACCTTC	CASSKGQGSDGYTF
TRBV18	-	TRBJ1-4	-	TGTGCCAGCTCACCACTACTTACAACTAATGAAAAACTGTTTTTT	CASSPLLTTNEKLFF
TRBV13	TRBD1	TRBJ2-1	-	TGTGCCAGCAGCTCAACGGGACAGGGGGCTTTTGAGCAGTTCTTC	CASSSTGQGAFEQFF
TRBV10-3	-	TRBJ2-2	-	TGTGCCATCTCCGGGAGTTACACCGGGGAGCTGTTTTTT	CAISGSYTGELFF
TRBV6-1	-	TRBJ1-5	-	TGTGCCAGCAGGGGTCCGGTGAGGGTGAATCAGCCCCAGCATTTT	CASRGPVRVNQPQHF
TRBV28	-	TRBJ1-5	-	TGTGCCAGCAGTTTAAATCTAGGACTGTTTAGCGTCCAGCATTTT	CASSLNLGLFSVQHF
TRBV5-6	-	TRBJ1-1	-	TGTGCCAGCAGCCCACCCGGACACCTCACTGAAGCTTTCTTT	CASSPPGHLTEAFF
TRBV2	-	TRBJ2-3	-	TGTGCCAGCAACGAAGACTACACAGATACGCAGTATTTT	CASNEDYTDTQYF
TRBV2	TRBD1	TRBJ2-1	-	TGTGCCAGCAGTGAGGGACAGGGGTCCTACAATGAGCAGTTCTTC	CASSEGQGSYNEQFF
TRBV10-3	-	TRBJ1-1	-	TGTGCCATCAGTGGAGGGAAACAGAACACTGAAGCTTTCTTT	CAISGGKQNTEAFF
TRBV25-1	-	TRBJ1-2	-	TGTGCCAGCGGTGAGACAGCTGGCTACACCTTC	CASGETAGYTF
TRBV19	-	TRBJ1-5	-	TGTGCCAGTGGTCGGGGCAATCAGCCCCAGCATTTT	CASGRGNQPQHF
TRBV2	-	TRBJ1-2	-	TGTGCCAGCAGTGGGGCAGGGTTCTATGGCTACACCTTC	CASSGAGFYGYTF
TRBV28	-	TRBJ2-6	-	TGTGCCAGCAGTTTCGGCCTAGCTGGGGCCAACGTCCTGACTTTC	CASSFGLAGANVLTF
TRBV5-1	TRBD2	TRBJ2-7	-	TGCGCCAGCAGCTTGGGTCCTAGCGGGAGGTACGAGCAGTACTTC	CASSLGPSGRYEQYF
TRBV13	-	TRBJ2-2	-	TGTGCCAGCAGCCTGGTGCGGGCAGGCACCGGGGAGCTGTTTTTT	CASSLVRAGTGELFF
TRBV7-2	-	TRBJ2-1	-	TGTGCCAGCAGCCCCCGTTTCAATGAGCAGTTCTTC	CASSPRFNEQFF
TRBV6-1	-	TRBJ2-7	-	TGTGCCAGCAGATACCGGCTGGGAGAATACGAGCAGTACTTC	CASRYRLGEYEQYF
TRBV6-5	-	TRBJ1-5	-	TGTGCCAGCAGCCCCGGACGGGAAAATCAGCCCCAGCATTTT	CASSPGRENQPQHF
TRBV19	-	TRBJ1-4	-	TGTGCCAGTAGTATAAAAGGGGCGGGGAGTGAAAAACTGTTTTTT	CASSIKGAGSEKLFF
TRBV10-3	-	TRBJ2-1	-	TGTGCCATCAGTGCTGACACTCTTCGGAATGAGCAGTTCTTC	CAISADTLRNEQFF
TRBV30	-	TRBJ1-1	few	TGTGCCTGGAGTCGCACTACAGGGTTGAACACTGAAGCTTTCTTT	CAWSRTTGLNTEAFF
TRBV29-1	TRBD2	TRBJ2-1	-	TGCAGCGTCGGGTCGGGAGTAGGGAGGGGCTACCAGTTCTTC	CSVGSGVGRGYQFF
TRBV21-1	-	TRBJ2-3	-	TGTGCCAGCAGCACTCTGATTAGTGGGACTAGAACAGCTAGCACAGATACGCAGTATTTT	CASSTLISGTRTASTDTQYF
TRBV10-3	-	TRBJ1-5	-	TGTGCCATCAGTGAGTTTCCGGCCCCAGGGCCCCAGCATTTT	CAISEFPAPGPQHF
TRBV19	-	TRBJ2-1	-	TGTGCCAGCTGGAGCCGGAACAATGAGCAGTTCTTC	CASWSRNNEQFF
TRBV4-3	-	TRBJ2-7	few	TGCGCCAGCAGCCAAGATGGAGGGTATCAGCAGTACTTC	CASSQDGGYQQYF